This entry lists 24 T cell receptor beta chains sequenced from one sample in a study of T cells in women clearing cervical HPV infection. Profiling relied on immunoSEQ multiplex PCR, and the TCRdb table lists in-frame clones only, not all of them. The ten top clones account for 7.2%, within a sample of about 16,000 clones. Source material: blood buffy coat. The receptors come from a woman between 18 and 70 years old with a cervical HPV16 infection that either progressed to CIN3+ or cleared (not recorded which).

As to this clone: The read is 3 residues too short to cover the CDR3 end, so that end is filled in from the germline J gene. The gene calls are TRBV10-3 and TRBJ2-7; D may match TRBD1 or TRBD2 (5 bases each). Germline V gene sequence: CDR1 ENHRY, CDR2 SYGVKD. CDR3 length: 14 amino acids. V was cut by 4 bases and J by 5 bases, with 15 bases left in between. The CDR3 here is CAISGGDRGHEQYF. The sequenced CDR3 bases are TGTGCCATCAGTGGGGGAGATAGGGGCCACGAG.

Worth noting for this clone: The CDR3 end falls 3 residues outside the read, so it is completed with the germline J gene. The chain couples TRBV6-2 or TRBV6-3 to TRBJ1-2; possibly TRBD1 for D (5 bases). Germline loops: CDR1 MNHEY, CDR2 SVGEGT. V was pared by 5 bases and J by 1 base, with 20 bases between. This CDR3 is built from 17 residues. The CDR3 loop reads CASSPPVYRTINYGYTF. The CDR3 bases that were read are TGTGCCAGCAGTCCCCCGGTTTACAGGACCATTAACTATGGC.

A note on this clone: Sequencing ends 3 residues short of the CDR3 end; the germline J gene provides the rest. The genes are TRBV5-4 and TRBJ2-3; maybe TRBD1 (6 bases). Germline V CDR1 and CDR2: SGHNT, YYREEE (reference sequence). Between the trimmed V and J ends, which lost 0 bases and 1 base, there was a span of 9 bases. The CDR3 totals 15 residues. CDR3: CASSLARQGTDTQYF. The sequenced part of the CDR3 DNA is TGTGCCAGCAGCTTGGCAAGACAGGGCACAGATACG.

Of note for this clone: The read ends 3 residues shy of where the CDR3 ends; the end is completed using the germline J gene. The chain employs TRBV20-1 and TRBJ2-7; perhaps TRBD1 as D (6 bases). The germline V and J ends were trimmed by 3 bases and 6 bases, with 12 bases remaining between them. Germline V lookup: CDR1 DFQATT, CDR2 SNEGSKA (reference sequence). The CDR3 contains 12 residues. The CDR3 is CSARGAGSEQYF. CDR3 bases read: TGCAGTGCTAGGGGGGCGGGCAGCGAG.

In regard to this clone: The CDR3 end is not reached by the read, which stops 3 residues before it; the germline J gene fills it in. The V and J genes are TRBV19 and TRBJ1-6; 10 bases map to TRBD1. The CDR3 has 14 residues. Per germline, CDR1 LNHDA and CDR2 SQIVND (reference sequence). J lost 9 bases, V lost 3 bases, and 2 bases had no gene match. CDR3 loop: CASSMGQGSSPLHF. Partial CDR3 DNA: TGTGCCAGTAGTATGGGACAGGGGAGTTCACCC.

In the case of this clone: The sequence runs out 3 residues before the end of the CDR3; the remainder is reconstructed from the germline J gene. The chain couples TRBV2 to TRBJ2-2; 7 nucleotides match TRBD1. This CDR3 region has 14 residues. The ends lost 8 bases at V and 0 bases at J; junction bases unmatched: 3. CDR1 and CDR2 from the germline V gene are SNHLY and FYNNEI. The CDR3 DNA, read in part, is TGTGCCAGCGACAGGGATACGAACACCGGGGAG. It encodes CASDRDTNTGE. The whole CDR3 protein is CASDRDTNTGELFF.

Worth noting for this clone: The read ends 3 residues early relative to the CDR3; the germline J gene fills the gap. This chain uses TRBV7-9 with TRBJ1-4; D possibly corresponds to TRBD1 (6 bases). The CDR3 loop spans 12 amino acids. CDR1 is SEHNR and CDR2 is FQNEAQ in the germline V gene (reference sequence). The CDR3 loop reads CASSLGQDGLFF. CDR3 bases read: TGTGCCAGCAGCTTAGGACAGGACGGA.

For this clone: The CDR3 extends 3 residues past the end of the read, so its final part is completed from the germline J gene. The chain employs TRBV29-1 and TRBJ1-2, with 7 positions matching TRBD1. The V gene end was trimmed by 3 bases and the J gene end by 4 bases; junction bases not matched to a gene: 2. This CDR3 is 12 amino acids long. Per germline, CDR1 SQVTM and CDR2 ANQGSEA. The CDR3 is CSVETGSYGYTF. The sequenced part of the CDR3 DNA is TGCAGCGTTGAGACAGGGTCCTATGGC.

Worth noting for this clone: The CDR3 end is not reached by the read, which stops 3 residues before it; the germline J gene fills it in. This chain connects TRBV2 to TRBJ2-5, with D possibly matching TRBD1 (8 bases). This CDR3 contains 16 residues. CDR1 is SNHLY, CDR2 FYNNEI, per germline. Between the trimmed V and J ends, which lost 8 bases and 4 bases, there was a span of 23 bases. The CDR3 loop is CASRAADRGGIETQYF. The covered CDR3 bases are TGTGCCAGCCGCGCCGCCGACAGGGGAGGGATAGAGACC.

As for this clone: The read comes to an end 3 residues before the CDR3 does, leaving the germline J gene to fill in the end. The chain has TRBV5-1 and TRBJ2-3, with D tentatively TRBD1 (6 bases). CDR1 is SGHRS, CDR2 YFSETQ, per germline. The ends were cut back, 4 bases at V and 3 bases at J, with 12 bases in the middle. CDR3 size: 14 residues. CDR3 in amino acids: CASSSGQRTDTQYF. The covered CDR3 bases are TGCGCCAGCAGCAGCGGACAGAGAACAGATACG.

With respect to this clone: From the germline J gene comes the end of the CDR3, since the read stops 3 residues before it. The rearrangement links TRBV12-3 or TRBV12-4 to TRBJ2-1; 9 positions agree with TRBD1. After removal of 5 bases from V and 6 bases from J, the junction contained 5 bases not matched to a gene. CDR3 length: 14 amino acids. The part of the CDR3 DNA that was read is TGTGCCAGCAGTCGGACAGGGGAGGTCAATGAG. It yields the protein CASSRTGEVNE. The entire CDR3 sequence reads CASSRTGEVNEQFF.

Comments on this clone: The read falls 3 residues short of the CDR3 end, and the missing part is taken from the germline J gene. The V and J genes are TRBV28 and TRBJ1-3, with D unresolved. Per germline, CDR1 MDHEN and CDR2 SYDVKM. The CDR3 covers 16 residues. V was pared by 6 bases and J by 0 bases, with 15 bases between. This chain's CDR3 is CASSGLGSSSGNTIYF. CDR3 DNA (partial): TGTGCCAGCAGCGGACTGGGCAGCAGCTCTGGAAACACC.

With respect to this clone: The observed sequence ends 3 residues before the CDR3 terminus, with the missing tail filled in from the germline J gene. V gene TRBV20-1 combines with J gene TRBJ2-7, with D perhaps matching TRBD1 (5 bases). Germline V gene lookup returns CDR1 DFQATT and CDR2 SNEGSKA (reference sequence). V lost 2 bases and J lost 5, with 16 bases in between. The CDR3 spans 14 residues. Here the CDR3 reads CSARTQGGTNEQYF. Partial CDR3 DNA: TGCAGTGCTAGAACGCAGGGTGGAACGAACGAG.

On this clone: Read data end 3 residues before the CDR3 end; the end is taken from the germline J gene. The chain has TRBV5-1 and TRBJ2-7; D is unresolved. With 1 base removed from V and 4 bases from J, the gap between germline ends came to 9 bases. The V gene's germline CDR1 is SGHRS and CDR2 YFSETQ. CDR3 length: 13 residues. The sequenced part of the CDR3 DNA is TGCGCCAGCAGCTTGATGGCAGAGTACGAG. This gives the protein CASSLMAEYE. The CDR3 in full is CASSLMAEYEQYF.

With respect to this clone: With the read ending 3 residues before the CDR3 end, the germline J gene is used to fill in that end. The chain has TRBV12-3 or TRBV12-4 and TRBJ2-7, with D possibly being TRBD1 or TRBD2 (6 bases each). The CDR3 sequence is 14 residues long. Trimming pared 3 bases from V and 3 bases from J, leaving 12 bases between. The CDR3 DNA, read in part, is TGTGCCAGCAGTTTCCAACAGGGAGGCTACGAG. It translates to CASSFQQGGYE. The complete CDR3 reads CASSFQQGGYEQYF.

Considering frequency, this clone is medium-sized. The observed sequence ends 3 residues before the CDR3 terminus, with the missing tail filled in from the germline J gene. The rearrangement uses TRBV18 and TRBJ2-5, with TRBD2 as a possible D gene (6 bases). The length of the CDR3 is 13 residues. V was cut by 6 bases and J by 3 bases, with 11 bases left in between. Germline lookup yields CDR1 KGHSH and CDR2 LQKENI. The CDR3 loop is CASSQGGKETQYF. The sequenced CDR3 bases are TGTGCCAGCTCCCAGGGAGGCAAAGAGACC.

A word on this clone: The read gets to within 3 residues of the CDR3 end, and the germline J gene fills in the rest. The chain couples TRBV6-4 to TRBJ1-2, with 7 bases aligning to TRBD1. V lost 5 bases to trimming and J lost 7 bases; unmatched junction nucleotides: 16. From germline, CDR1 is MRHNA and CDR2 SNTAGT. The CDR3 is 16 residues long. The CDR3 DNA, read in part, is TGTGCCAGCAGTCCCAAACAACAGGGGAACTTTTTTGGC. As protein: CASSPKQQGNFFG. The complete CDR3 reads CASSPKQQGNFFGYTF.

With respect to this clone: The read finishes 3 residues shy of the CDR3 end, and the germline J gene is used to complete it. The rearrangement joins TRBV7-2 to TRBJ2-3; 7 bases align to TRBD1. This CDR3 is 15 amino acids long. Losses at the gene ends were 1 base for V and 2 bases for J; bases not matched to a gene: 3. The germline V gene encodes CDR1 SGHTA and CDR2 FQGNSA. The DNA read from the CDR3 is TGTGCCAGCAGCTTAGGGACAGGCACCACAGATACG. Translation: CASSLGTGTTDT. The CDR3 in its entirety is CASSLGTGTTDTQYF.

As regards this clone: The CDR3 end lies 3 residues beyond the end of the read and is filled in from the germline J gene. J is TRBJ1-4 and V is TRBV6-1; D might be TRBD1 (5 bases). The CDR3 is 17 residues long. Germline V gene data show CDR1 as MNHNS and CDR2 as SASEGT. The sequenced CDR3 bases are TGTGCCAGCAGTGAACGGGAGGGGACGGTCGGCGGGGGGGAA. This sequence encodes CASSEREGTVGGGE. The full CDR3 sequence reads CASSEREGTVGGGELFF.

On this clone itself: The read halts 3 residues ahead of the CDR3 end, with the missing end drawn from the germline J gene. The J gene is TRBJ1-2, the V gene TRBV20-1, with 7 bases matching TRBD1. The CDR3 is 13 residues long. Germline V gene data show CDR1 as DFQATT and CDR2 as SNEGSKA (reference sequence). The part of the CDR3 DNA that was read is TGCAGTGCCATTACCGGGACAGTTGCAGGC. Amino acids: CSAITGTVAG. The whole CDR3 reads CSAITGTVAGYTF.

Notes on this clone: Read sequence stops 3 residues before the CDR3 end, and the germline J gene provides the missing end. V usage is TRBV28 and J usage is TRBJ1-2, with D unclear. CDR3 length: 17 residues. V gave up 3 bases and J gave up 1 base, with 18 bases separating them. Germline assignment: CDR1 MDHEN and CDR2 SYDVKM. The CDR3 sequence is CASSFIGRSKNNYGYTF. The covered CDR3 bases are TGTGCCAGCAGTTTTATCGGCAGGTCAAAAAATAACTATGGC.

Concerning this clone itself: The read finishes 3 residues shy of the CDR3 end, and the germline J gene is used to complete it. The chain is built from TRBV19 and TRBJ1-5; the D gene is possibly TRBD1 (6 bases). The CDR3 sequence is 16 residues long. Germline CDR1 and CDR2: LNHDA and SQIVND (reference sequence). The ends were cut back, 5 bases at V and 0 bases at J, with 14 bases in the middle. CDR3 DNA, as far as it was read: TGTGCCAGTAGTTCCTCGGGGGGGCTTAGCAATCAGCCC. Its protein product is CASSSSGGLSNQP. The full CDR3 sequence reads CASSSSGGLSNQPQHF.

Regarding this clone: The DNA ends 3 residues before the CDR3 does, and the rest of the CDR3 is filled in from the germline J gene. The V call is TRBV19, the J call TRBJ1-1; 7 nucleotides align to TRBD1. CDR1 and CDR2 (germline): LNHDA, SQIVND (reference sequence). With V trimmed by 5 bases and J by 2 bases, 8 bases remained unmatched. This CDR3 has 15 amino acids. The DNA read from the CDR3 is TGTGCCAGTAGTGTGAGGACAGGCGATAACACTGAA. Residues: CASSVRTGDNTE. In full, the CDR3 is CASSVRTGDNTEAFF.

As concerns this clone: The DNA ends 3 residues before the CDR3 does, and the rest of the CDR3 is filled in from the germline J gene. The chain carries TRBV9 and TRBJ2-5; 10 bases line up with TRBD1. The CDR3 covers 18 residues. The J segment lost 0 bases and the V segment lost 3 bases, leaving 11 bases of the junction unmatched. The germline gives CDR1 SGDLS, CDR2 YYNGEE. Partial CDR3 DNA: TGTGCCAGCAGCGAACGGGACAGGGGACACCGGTACCAAGAGACC. Translated: CASSERDRGHRYQET. The full CDR3 protein reads CASSERDRGHRYQETQYF. Supplemented by reference TRBV9 and TRBJ2-5, the full variable domain reads DSGVTQTPKHLITATGQRVTLRCSPRSGDLSVYWYQQSLDQGLQFLIQYYNGEERAKGNILERFSAQQFPDLHSELNLSSLELGDSALYFCASSERDRGHRYQETQYFGPGTRLLVL.